Following are 26 T cell receptor beta chains from one sample sequenced in a study of vaccination and CD4 T cells after COVID-19. The treatment denotes: 10-day PBMC culture with coronavirus spike peptide pools or control peptides (ViraFEST assay). The Oncomine TCR Beta short-read assay was applied to DNA of cultured CD4+ T cells. TCRdb reprocessed the PCR reads with MiXCR, giving one entry per CDR3 protein. The sample records under 15,000 distinct CDR3 sequences, around 60% being singletons. Their antigen targets remain unknown. The sequenced material came from CD4+ T cells from blood, cultured in vitro. The receptor source for this set is a human donor who had recovered from COVID-19.

The chain has TRBV7-9 and TRBJ1-2; D unclear. The V gene's germline CDR1 is SEHNR and CDR2 FQNEAQ (reference sequence). V was cut by 5 bases and J by 1 base, with 5 bases left in between. The CDR3 runs to 12 residues. The CDR3 DNA reads TGTGCCAGCAGCGGCTATAACTATGGCTACACCTTC. It specifies CASSGYNYGYTF.

V usage is TRBV4-1 and J usage is TRBJ1-3, with D unresolved. V was clipped by 4 bases and J by 7 bases, with 11 bases between them. This CDR3 comprises 13 residues. Germline loops: CDR1 MGHRA, CDR2 YSYEKL. The CDR3 region has the DNA TGCGCCAGCAGCCCCCAGGCCGGGAACACCATATATTTT. It specifies CASSPQAGNTIYF.

This chain joins TRBV4-1 and TRBJ2-1, with 11 bases that match TRBD2. J gave up 5 bases and V 1 base, and 7 bases lay outside the gene matches. The CDR3 sequence is 17 residues long. Germline V lookup: CDR1 MGHRA, CDR2 YSYEKL. The CDR3 DNA reads TGCGCCAGCAGCCAAGTATTAACTAGCGGGAGCCACAATGAGCAGTTCTTC. Amino acid sequence: CASSQVLTSGSHNEQFF.

The rearrangement uses TRBV6-1 and TRBJ1-5; D might be TRBD1 (5 bases). This CDR3 is 13 amino acids long. Germline V gene data show CDR1 as MNHNS and CDR2 as SASEGT. Deletions cut 7 bases from V and 7 bases from J, with 14 bases between. The CDR3 region has the DNA TGTGCCAGCACTATGGGGGTAGAACAGCCCCAGCATTTT. Amino acids: CASTMGVEQPQHF.

This chain uses TRBV7-3 with TRBJ2-3; D is uncertain. The germline gives CDR1 SGHTA, CDR2 FQGTGA. Trimming removed 2 bases at V and 2 bases at J, with 5 bases between. The CDR3 spans 13 residues. CDR3 loop: CASSLQNTDTQYF. The DNA for the CDR3 is TGTGCCAGCAGCTTACAGAACACAGATACGCAGTATTTT.

This clonotype has only a few counts. The CDR3 reads CSAIFQGTGELFF. The CDR3 nucleotides are TGCAGTGCTATCTTCCAGGGAACCGGGGAGCTGTTTTTT. The rearrangement uses TRBV20-1 and TRBJ2-2, with TRBD1 as a possible D gene (5 bases). Looked up from germline, CDR1 is DFQATT and CDR2 is SNEGSKA (reference sequence). The V end was cut by 4 bases, the J end by 5 bases, with 11 bases between. This CDR3 spans 13 amino acids.

V gene TRBV7-8 combines with J gene TRBJ1-2; D remains ambiguous. The CDR3 has 14 amino acids. V was shortened by 1 base and J by 1 base, with 7 bases between the two germline ends. Germline assignment: CDR1 SGHVS and CDR2 FQNEAQ. The CDR3 spells CASSLGQSNYGYTF. The CDR3 DNA is TGTGCCAGCAGCTTAGGGCAGAGTAACTATGGCTACACCTTC.

This chain links TRBV20-1 with TRBJ2-5; the D is unclear. V gave up 0 bases and J gave up 2 bases, with 13 bases separating them. Germline loops: CDR1 DFQATT, CDR2 SNEGSKA (reference sequence). The CDR3 runs 15 residues. The CDR3, as DNA: TGCAGTGCTAGAGACGGTAGACAAACACAAGAGACCCAGTACTTC. Its protein product is CSARDGRQTQETQYF.

The rearrangement uses TRBV20-1 and TRBJ1-5; the D is unclear. Germline-derived CDR1 and CDR2 are DFQATT and SNEGSKA (reference sequence). There are 14 residues in the CDR3. V lost 0 bases and J lost 7, with 13 bases in between. CDR3: CSARDLRSGQPQHF. The CDR3 DNA follows: TGCAGTGCTAGAGATCTGAGGAGTGGACAGCCCCAGCATTTT.

This clonotype was seen only a few times. This chain joins TRBV28 and TRBJ1-5, with D hard to call. From germline, CDR1 is MDHEN and CDR2 SYDVKM. CDR3 length: 11 amino acids. With 6 bases removed from V and 4 bases from J, the gap between germline ends came to 4 bases. CDR3 in amino acids: CASSGNQPQHF. CDR3 bases: TGTGCCAGCAGCGGTAATCAGCCCCAGCATTTT. Using reference TRBV28 and TRBJ1-5 for the parts outside the CDR3, the full variable domain is DVKVTQSSRYLVKRTGEKVFLECVQDMDHENMFWYRQDPGLGLRLIYFSYDVKMKEKGDIPEGYSVSREKKERFSLILESASTNQTSMYLCASSGNQPQHFGDGTRLSIL.

This clonotype was seen more than once but under ten times. This sequence joins TRBV5-1 and TRBJ1-1; D possibly corresponds to TRBD1 (5 bases). The CDR3 runs 15 residues. Looked up from germline, CDR1 is SGHRS and CDR2 is YFSETQ. Trimming pared 4 bases from V and 7 bases from J, leaving 20 bases between. The CDR3 bases are TGCGCCAGCAGCGGCGATACCGGGACGGCCAATGAAGCTTTCTTT. Amino acid sequence: CASSGDTGTANEAFF.

The chain joins TRBV20-1 to TRBJ2-5; tentatively, D is TRBD1 or TRBD2 (6 bases each). This CDR3 contains 15 residues. V gave up 5 bases and J gave up 2 bases, with 18 bases separating them. Per the germline V gene, CDR1 is DFQATT and CDR2 is SNEGSKA (reference sequence). The CDR3 region has the DNA TGCAGTGCTGGGGGGCGAGCGCCTAGTCAAGAGACCCAGTACTTC. Amino acids: CSAGGRAPSQETQYF.

The V gene is TRBV7-8, the J gene TRBJ1-3; D is uncertain. V was shortened by 4 bases and J by 4 bases, with 17 bases between the two germline ends. Looked up from germline, CDR1 is SGHVS and CDR2 is FQNEAQ. The CDR3 covers 16 residues. CDR3 nucleotide sequence: TGTGCCAGCAGCTCCTCAAGGGTCGATCTAGGAAACACCATATATTTT. This translates into CASSSSRVDLGNTIYF.

This clonotype was observed a few times. The chain uses TRBV20-1 and TRBJ2-7, with D possibly TRBD1 on 6 matching bases. Trimming left V 0 bases short and J 0 bases short, with 15 bases between. This CDR3 is 16 amino acids long. Germline V gene sequence: CDR1 DFQATT, CDR2 SNEGSKA (reference sequence). DNA of the CDR3: TGCAGTGCTAGAGATATGGACAGCTGGGCCTCCTACGAGCAGTACTTC. Translated: CSARDMDSWASYEQYF.

The rearrangement links TRBV6-5 to TRBJ2-7; TRBD2 is a possible D gene (7 bases). The CDR3 is made up of 15 amino acids. Per germline, CDR1 MNHEY and CDR2 SVGAGI. V was clipped by 0 bases and J by 1 base, with 10 bases between them. The CDR3 here is CASSYSRGASYEQYF. In DNA form, the CDR3 reads TGTGCCAGCAGTTACTCACGGGGGGCGTCCTACGAGCAGTACTTC.

The chain recombines TRBV20-1 with TRBJ2-1; a weak D match, TRBD2 (6 bases). The CDR3 sequence is 18 residues long. The V end was cut by 0 bases, the J end by 1 base, with 19 bases between. Germline values: CDR1 DFQATT, CDR2 SNEGSKA (reference sequence). The CDR3 DNA reads as TGCAGTGCTAGAGATCTATCGGGAGTGTTCCCATCCTACAATGAGCAGTTCTTC. Translating gives CSARDLSGVFPSYNEQFF.

This clonotype has just a few counts. This chain joins TRBV7-9 and TRBJ2-5; 9 bases match TRBD2. There are 16 residues in the CDR3. The ends lost 5 bases at V and 5 bases at J; junction bases unmatched: 12. Germline lookup yields CDR1 SEHNR and CDR2 FQNEAQ (reference sequence). The CDR3 here is CASSVRSGRILETQYF. In DNA form, the CDR3 reads TGTGCCAGCAGCGTAAGGAGCGGGAGGATCCTGGAGACCCAGTACTTC.

This chain connects TRBV29-1 to TRBJ2-7; 9 nucleotides match TRBD2. The trim removed 8 bases at V and 1 base at J, leaving 6 bases unmatched. In germline, CDR1 is SQVTM, CDR2 ANQGSEA. This CDR3 has 13 amino acids. CDR3 bases: TGCAGCTACAGACTAGCGGCTTCCTACGAGCAGTACTTC. The encoded protein is CSYRLAASYEQYF.

The chain couples TRBV7-9 to TRBJ1-2, with D possibly being TRBD1 (6 bases). Germline values: CDR1 SEHNR, CDR2 FQNEAQ (reference sequence). The CDR3 runs to 16 residues. Between the trimmed V and J ends, which lost 5 bases and 1 base, there was a span of 17 bases. The CDR3 here is CASSVGGLGFNYGYTF. The CDR3 nucleotides are TGTGCCAGCAGCGTTGGGGGCTTGGGGTTTAACTATGGCTACACCTTC. Full variable domain (remainder filled in from reference TRBV7-9 and TRBJ1-2): DTGVSQNPRHKITKRGQNVTFRCDPISEHNRLYWYRQTLGQGPEFLTYFQNEAQLEKSRLLSDRFSAERPKGSFSTLEIQRTEQGDSAMYLCASSVGGLGFNYGYTFGSGTRLTVV.

This clonotype was counted a few times. The chain links TRBV6-1 to TRBJ1-5; 12 positions match TRBD1. The CDR3 runs to 15 residues. Germline V gene lookup returns CDR1 MNHNS and CDR2 SASEGT. The V and J ends lost 1 base and 10 bases, in that order; junction bases with no gene match: 5. The CDR3 DNA follows: TGTGCCAGCAGTGAAGGGGGACAGGGGGCGGATCCCCAGCATTTT. It encodes CASSEGGQGADPQHF.

The V and J genes are TRBV12-3 or TRBV12-4 and TRBJ1-1; D not resolved. The CDR3 has 13 amino acids. V lost 3 bases, J lost 3 bases, and 8 bases lay in between. CDR3 sequence: CASSLRRDTEAFF. The CDR3 region has the DNA TGTGCCAGCAGTTTGAGGAGGGACACTGAAGCTTTCTTT.

This clonotype appeared a few times. The V and J genes are TRBV6-2 or TRBV6-3 and TRBJ2-7; D not certain. This CDR3 is 13 amino acids long. The V gene lost 0 bases and the J gene lost 3 bases, with 6 bases spanning the gap. Germline V gene data show CDR1 as MNHEY and CDR2 as SVGEGT. CDR3 region: CASSYSDGYEQYF. The CDR3 DNA is TGTGCCAGCAGTTACTCAGACGGCTACGAGCAGTACTTC.

V usage is TRBV7-3 and J usage is TRBJ2-1; the D gene is possibly TRBD1 (6 bases). The J call may be incorrect, as the DNA end agrees better with TRBJ2-7. Germline V CDR1 and CDR2: SGHTA, FQGTGA. This CDR3 has 14 residues. The CDR3 DNA is TGTGCCAGCAGCTTAAACAGGGACGCGCGGGAGCAGTACTTC. Amino acid sequence: CASSLNRDAREQYF.

In its sample, this clonotype was seen a few times. V usage is TRBV20-1 and J usage is TRBJ1-2; a possible D gene is TRBD1 (6 bases). Germline V gives CDR1 DFQATT, CDR2 SNEGSKA (reference sequence). The CDR3 is 13 residues long. The germline V and J ends were trimmed by 6 bases and 7 bases, with 18 bases remaining between them. CDR3 loop: CSAESRGAPGYTF. The CDR3 DNA is TGCAGTGCCGAGAGCCGGGGGGCCCCTGGCTACACCTTC.

CDR3 sequence reads: CSAPRGSGKNEQFF. The CDR3 DNA reads TGCAGTGCACCTCGGGGGAGCGGGAAGAATGAGCAGTTCTTC. The gene calls are TRBV20-1 and TRBJ2-1, with 7 bases fitting TRBD2. The CDR3 spans 14 residues. Germline CDR1 is DFQATT and CDR2 is SNEGSKA (reference sequence). The V gene end was trimmed by 6 bases and the J gene end by 7 bases; junction bases not matched to a gene: 12.

In this sample, this clonotype turned up a few times. The V gene is TRBV30, the J gene TRBJ1-1, with D uncertain. The CDR3 runs to 12 residues. The V end was cut by 5 bases, the J end by 2 bases, with 9 bases between. CDR1 GTSNPN and CDR2 SVGIG come from the germline V gene (reference sequence). In nucleotides, the CDR3 is TGTGCCTGGCTACAGTATAACACTGAAGCTTTCTTT. This codes for CAWLQYNTEAFF.